This T cell receptor (beta chain) was captured in a study of blood T cell repertoires in COVID-19. TCRdb's table, derived via immunoSEQ multiplex PCR, lists solely in-frame clones and lacks some. In the table there are 290,000 or so clones, approximately 90% of which are singletons. Which cohort a participant joined came from the clinical history participants gave. Germline V gene data show CDR1 as SGHRS and CDR2 as YFSETQ. The CDR3 sequence is 17 residues long. Trimming removed 2 bases from V and 0 bases from J; junction bases left unmatched: 3. This sequence joins TRBV5-1 and TRBJ2-4, with TRBD1 matching 12 bases. This clonotype originated in a young woman who had recovered from COVID-19. The sample consisted of PBMCs or T cells enriched from blood (not recorded which). The CDR3 sequence is CASSFGTGGLAKNIQYF. The CDR3 nucleotides read TGCGCCAGCAGCTTCGGGACAGGGGGCCTAGCCAAAAACATTCAGTACTTC.